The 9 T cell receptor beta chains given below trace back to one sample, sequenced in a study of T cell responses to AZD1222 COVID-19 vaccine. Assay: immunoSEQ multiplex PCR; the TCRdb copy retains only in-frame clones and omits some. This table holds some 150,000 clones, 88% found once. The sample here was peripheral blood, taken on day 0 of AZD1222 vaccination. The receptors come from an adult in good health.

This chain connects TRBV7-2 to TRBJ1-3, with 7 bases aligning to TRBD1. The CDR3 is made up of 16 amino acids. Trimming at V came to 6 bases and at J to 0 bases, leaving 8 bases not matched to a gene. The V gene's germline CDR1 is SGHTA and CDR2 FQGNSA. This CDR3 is CASRRTGVNSGNTIYF. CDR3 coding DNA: TGTGCCAGCAGAAGAACAGGGGTAAACTCTGGAAACACCATATATTTT.

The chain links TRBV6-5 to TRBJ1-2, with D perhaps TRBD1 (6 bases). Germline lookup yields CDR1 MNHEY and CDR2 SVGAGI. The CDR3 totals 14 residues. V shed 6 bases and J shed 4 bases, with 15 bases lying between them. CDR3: CASSGTGGAYGYTF. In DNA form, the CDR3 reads TGTGCCAGCAGCGGTACCGGGGGGGCCTATGGCTACACCTTC.

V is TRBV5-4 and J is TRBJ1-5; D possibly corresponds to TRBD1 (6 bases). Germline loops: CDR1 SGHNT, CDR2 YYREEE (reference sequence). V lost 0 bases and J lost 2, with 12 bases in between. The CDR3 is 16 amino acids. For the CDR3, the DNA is TGTGCCAGCAGCTTGGGAGGGGGAGGGGGCAATCAGCCCCAGCATTTT. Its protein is CASSLGGGGGNQPQHF. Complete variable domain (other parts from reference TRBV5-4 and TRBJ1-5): ETGVTQSPTHLIKTRGQQVTLRCSSQSGHNTVSWYQQALGQGPQFIFQYYREEENGRGNFPPRFSGLQFPNYSSELNVNALELDDSALYLCASSLGGGGGNQPQHFGDGTRLSIL.

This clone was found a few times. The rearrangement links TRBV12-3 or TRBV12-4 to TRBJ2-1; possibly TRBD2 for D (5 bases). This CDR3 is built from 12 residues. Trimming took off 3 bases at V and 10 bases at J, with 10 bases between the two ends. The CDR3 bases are TGTGCCAGCAGTTTGGCGGGCAGGGAGCAGTTCTTC. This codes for CASSLAGREQFF.

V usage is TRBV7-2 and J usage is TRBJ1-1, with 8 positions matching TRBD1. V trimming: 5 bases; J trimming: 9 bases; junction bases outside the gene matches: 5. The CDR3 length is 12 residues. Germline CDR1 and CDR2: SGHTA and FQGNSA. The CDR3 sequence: CASSTDRAKAFF. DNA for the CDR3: TGTGCCAGCAGCACGGACAGGGCCAAAGCTTTCTTT.

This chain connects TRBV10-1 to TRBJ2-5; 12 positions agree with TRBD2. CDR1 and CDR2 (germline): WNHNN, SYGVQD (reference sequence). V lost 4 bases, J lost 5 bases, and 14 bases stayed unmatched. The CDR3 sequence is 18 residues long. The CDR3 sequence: CASSGASGGAPPRETQYF. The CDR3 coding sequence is TGCGCCAGCAGTGGGGCTAGCGGGGGGGCCCCTCCAAGGGAGACCCAGTACTTC.

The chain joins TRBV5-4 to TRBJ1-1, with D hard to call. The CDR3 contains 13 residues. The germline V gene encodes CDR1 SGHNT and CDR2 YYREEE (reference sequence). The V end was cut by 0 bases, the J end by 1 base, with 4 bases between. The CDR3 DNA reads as TGTGCCAGCAGCTTGGGTGGGAACACTGAAGCTTTCTTT. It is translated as CASSLGGNTEAFF.

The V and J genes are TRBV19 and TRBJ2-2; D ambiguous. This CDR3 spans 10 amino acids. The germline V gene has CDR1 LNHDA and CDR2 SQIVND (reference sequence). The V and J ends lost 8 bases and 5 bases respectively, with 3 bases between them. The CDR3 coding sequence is TGTGCCAGTGGAACCGGGGAGCTGTTTTTT. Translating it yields CASGTGELFF.

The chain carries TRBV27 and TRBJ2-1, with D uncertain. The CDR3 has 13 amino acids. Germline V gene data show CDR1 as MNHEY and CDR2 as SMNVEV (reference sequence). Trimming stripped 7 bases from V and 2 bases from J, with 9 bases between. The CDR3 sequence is CASMGFAYNEQFF. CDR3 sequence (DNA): TGTGCCAGCATGGGTTTTGCCTACAATGAGCAGTTCTTC.